The source of this TCR beta chain is a study of blood T cell repertoires in COVID-19. Looking at the study overall: COVID-19 samples from acute and convalescent phases originated in the United States, Italy and Spain. T cells, B-cell-depleted T cells, or PBMCs provided the cDNA or gDNA that served as material.

Methods used by the authors: Estimated nucleated cell counts came from reference gene primer amplification. Some clones are missing from TCRdb's copy, which holds only in-frame ones; the method was immunoSEQ multiplex PCR. Clone size and the V and J calls come from that table; the DNA yielded D and trimming. This table holds a few hundred thousand clones, 89% found once. Germline lookup yields CDR1 SGHRS and CDR2 YFSETQ. The CDR3 covers 15 residues. With 3 bases removed from V and 0 bases from J, the gap between germline ends came to 9 bases. This TCR was sampled from a woman in her sixties or seventies with acute or convalescent COVID-19. The V and J genes are TRBV5-1 and TRBJ1-4; no clear D. Material for sequencing was peripheral blood. CDR3 sequence reads: CASSSGTATNEKLFF. CDR3 DNA: TGCGCCAGCAGCTCCGGCACAGCAACTAATGAAAAACTGTTTTTT. The variable domain in full, with the rest retrieved from reference TRBV5-1 and TRBJ1-4, is KAGVTQTPRYLIKTRGQQVTLSCSPISGHRSVSWYQQTPGQGLQFLFEYFSETQRNKGNFPGRFSGRQFSNSRSEMNVSTLELGDSALYLCASSSGTATNEKLFFGSGTQLSVL.